The T cell receptor beta chain under discussion was sequenced for a study of Graves' ophthalmopathy and Graves' hyperthyroidism. With a duration under 3 months, ophthalmopathy in the donors showed moderate-to-severe activity, CAS ≥3 and NOSPECS ≥4. As diagnostic evidence, clinical symptoms, serum thyroxine, TRAb, thyroid ultrasound and orbital computed tomography were relied upon. Amplification targeted the TCR beta CDR3 regions, with RNA transcripts as the source material. Second-round multiplex PCR came after first-round RT-PCR with HTBI primers. MiXCR was run by TCRdb on the multiplex PCR reads, yielding one entry per CDR3 protein. The profile covers hundreds of thousands of distinct CDR3 sequences, with approximately 15% appearing a single time and about a tenth taken by the ten largest. The CDR3 has 18 residues. CDR1 MNHEY and CDR2 SVGEGT come from the germline V gene. Note on this clonotype: Germline and junction disagree at one end, which may indicate a read error.

The sequenced sample was blood. The chain links TRBV6-2 or TRBV6-3 to TRBJ2-4; D may correspond to TRBD1 or TRBD2 (5 bases each). The receptor was isolated from a woman aged 25-40 years with Graves' ophthalmopathy. This CDR3 reads CASSSIKGDLLAKNIKYF. The CDR3 nucleotides read TGTGCCAGCAGTTCAATCAAAGGGGACCTCTTAGCCAAAAACATTAAGTACTTC.